The sequence of this T cell receptor beta chain was determined in a study of T cell responses to AZD1222 COVID-19 vaccine. Unmatched junction bases numbered 9, after V lost 6 bases and J lost 7 bases. The CDR3 has 15 residues. Germline V gene sequence: CDR1 MRHNA, CDR2 SNTAGT. The table came from immunoSEQ multiplex PCR; TCRdb's copy has only in-frame clones and leaves some out. The sample spans about 140,000 clones; the ten largest clones claim 2.2%. The rearrangement joins TRBV6-4 to TRBJ2-1, with 10 bases fitting TRBD2. The TCR sequence derives from an adult in good health. Material: peripheral blood. The CDR3 bases are TGTGCCAGCAGCCATGAGCGGGGGGGCGGGAATGAGCAGTTCTTC. Amino acid sequence: CASSHERGGGNEQFF.